This TCR beta chain was sequenced in a study of long-term antiretroviral therapy in people with HIV. Study-level points and caveats: ART adherence, viral resistance and therapy changes were not recorded. Post-treatment diversity went higher with ART but stayed below transplant donor controls. Whereas controls had wider CDR3 length ranges, HIV repertoires had narrower ones.

The assay used was immunoSEQ (version v3.0), run at survey level. In sequencing, about 40,000-55,000 T-cell genomes per sample were targeted. Repertoires were generated with immunoSEQ multiplex PCR, while TCRdb's copy carries only in-frame clones and drops some. Of more than 20,000 clones listed, more than 65% are singletons. CDR3 length equals 15 residues. V was clipped by 0 bases and J by 7 bases; unmatched bases: 9. CDR1 is SGHRS and CDR2 is YFSETQ in the germline V gene. Regarding this clone: No antigen is known for it.

V is TRBV5-1 and J is TRBJ2-7; TRBD1 matches at 8 bases. The specimen comprised unsorted PBMCs, sampled 0.3 years after starting antiretroviral therapy. The receptor's source is a man in his forties or fifties with HIV. The CDR3: CASSLDGRGLGEQYF. CDR3 coding DNA: TGCGCCAGCAGCTTGGATGGCAGGGGGCTAGGAGAGCAGTACTTC.